These 30 T cell receptor beta chains came from one sample sequenced in a study of CD8+ T cells in alopecia areata. TCR sequencing used cDNA made by reverse transcription of extracted RNA. Data came from immunoSEQ multiplex PCR; TCRdb stores just in-frame clones and leaves some out. The sample consists of some 190,000 clones, approximately 65% of them appearing once. Treatment of the sample: oral pan-JAK inhibitor, 5-10 mg twice daily. Source: CD4+ T cells sorted from blood, taken at week 44, from a patient treated with tofacitinib. Source of these receptors: a human donor with alopecia areata.

This clone was recorded only once. V is TRBV4-3 and J is TRBJ1-4, with D unclear. Trimming took off 0 bases at V and 11 bases at J, with 10 bases between the two ends. Germline CDR1 reads LGHNA; CDR2 reads YSLEER. The CDR3 spans 13 residues. As DNA, the CDR3 is TGCGCCAGCAGCCAAGAAATGCGGTGGAAACTGTTTTTT. Translation: CASSQEMRWKLFF.

The chain employs TRBV30 and TRBJ2-1; D gene unclear. Germline lookup yields CDR1 GTSNPN and CDR2 SVGIG (reference sequence). The CDR3 has 13 residues. Trimming stripped 0 bases from V and 6 bases from J, with 9 bases between. The CDR3 reads CAWSVGSTNEQFF. For the CDR3, the DNA is TGTGCCTGGAGTGTTGGGTCGACCAATGAGCAGTTCTTC. Together with reference TRBV30 and TRBJ2-1, the CDR3 gives the full variable domain: SQTIHQWPATLVQPVGSPLSLECTVEGTSNPNLYWYRQAAGRGLQLLFYSVGIGQISSEVPQNLSASRPQDRQFILSSKKLLLSDSGFYLCAWSVGSTNEQFFGPGTRLTVL.

V and J are TRBV4-2 and TRBJ1-2; D is ambiguous. Trimming removed 0 bases from V and 7 bases from J, with 12 bases in between. The CDR3 sequence is 14 residues long. In germline, CDR1 is LGHNA, CDR2 YNFKEQ. CDR3: CASSQESGRGGYTF. As DNA, the CDR3 is TGTGCCAGCAGCCAAGAATCCGGGCGGGGTGGCTACACCTTC.

The chain couples TRBV4-1 to TRBJ1-2, with unresolved D. Trimming removed 1 base at V and 11 bases at J, with 14 bases between. CDR3 length: 13 residues. CDR1 is MGHRA and CDR2 is YSYEKL in the germline V gene. The CDR3 region is CASSQVSAGWYTF. CDR3 DNA: TGCGCCAGCAGCCAAGTGTCTGCGGGGTGGTACACCTTC.

The J gene is TRBJ1-5, the V gene TRBV7-8; the match to TRBD1 covers 7 bases. V lost 5 bases and J lost 0; bases outside the gene matches: 7. Germline-derived CDR1 and CDR2 are SGHVS and FQNEAQ. The length of the CDR3 is 16 residues. CDR3 sequence reads: CASSPQDRVSNQPQHF. The CDR3 DNA follows: TGTGCCAGCAGCCCACAAGACAGGGTTAGCAATCAGCCCCAGCATTTT.

The chain is built from TRBV27 and TRBJ2-3; D is undetermined. There are 14 residues in the CDR3. CDR1 and CDR2 from the germline V gene are MNHEY and SMNVEV (reference sequence). Trimming removed 3 bases at V and 4 bases at J, with 11 bases between. The CDR3 nucleotides are TGTGCCAGCAGTTTTAGATCGGCTGCAGATACGCAGTATTTT. Its protein product is CASSFRSAADTQYF.

The rearrangement links TRBV4-1 to TRBJ1-2; unclear D gene. Germline V lookup: CDR1 MGHRA, CDR2 YSYEKL. This CDR3 contains 14 residues. V lost 2 bases to trimming and J lost 0 bases, with 7 bases between them. The CDR3 loop reads CASSQLETNYGYTF. CDR3 nucleotides: TGCGCCAGCAGCCAATTGGAGACTAACTATGGCTACACCTTC.

The chain employs TRBV29-1 and TRBJ2-7; D not certain. CDR1 and CDR2 (germline): SQVTM, ANQGSEA. Trimming pared 3 bases from V and 6 bases from J, leaving 9 bases between. The CDR3 has 11 amino acids. The CDR3 region is CSVDFFGEQYF. The CDR3 DNA is TGCAGCGTTGATTTTTTTGGCGAGCAGTACTTC.

The chain links TRBV4-3 to TRBJ1-2; D uncertain. V shed 0 bases and J shed 2 bases, with 13 bases lying between them. This CDR3 region has 16 residues. Germline V gene data show CDR1 as LGHNA and CDR2 as YSLEER. The CDR3 bases are TGCGCCAGCAGCCAAGATAATTGGGCCGAGAACTATGGCTACACCTTC. It yields the protein CASSQDNWAENYGYTF.

With respect to this clone: At the DNA level, this CDR3 is encoded by other sequences in the same sample as well. This rearrangement joins TRBV7-3 to TRBJ1-1; the D gene is possibly TRBD1 (6 bases). This CDR3 is 13 amino acids long. Per the germline V gene, CDR1 is SGHTA and CDR2 is FQGTGA. Trimming stripped 3 bases from V and 1 base from J, with 6 bases between. This CDR3 reads CASSFRGNTEAFF. CDR3 in DNA: TGTGCCAGCAGCTTCAGGGGGAACACTGAAGCTTTCTTT.

The gene calls are TRBV20-1 and TRBJ1-2; D unclear. From germline, CDR1 is DFQATT and CDR2 SNEGSKA (reference sequence). The CDR3 contains 11 residues. V was clipped by 4 bases and J by 5 bases, with 8 bases between them. The CDR3 DNA follows: TGCAGTGCTACCGGAGAATATGGCTACACCTTC. The encoded protein is CSATGEYGYTF.

Concerning this clone itself: Other DNA sequences in this sample translate to the same CDR3. This chain connects TRBV19 to TRBJ1-2; no reliable D call. V dropped 3 bases and J dropped 7 bases, with 9 bases sitting between them. This CDR3 has 12 amino acids. In germline, CDR1 is LNHDA, CDR2 SQIVND (reference sequence). Here the CDR3 reads CASSIKGSGYTF. The CDR3 region has the DNA TGTGCCAGTAGTATTAAAGGGTCTGGCTACACCTTC.

This clone came up a few times. The CDR3 DNA is TGTGCCAGCAGCTTAATCCCCCAAAATTACGAGCAGTACTTC. This sequence encodes CASSLIPQNYEQYF. The V and J genes are TRBV7-9 and TRBJ2-7; D gene ambiguous. Trimming stripped 2 bases from V and 4 bases from J, with 12 bases between. Germline loops: CDR1 SEHNR, CDR2 FQNEAQ (reference sequence). The CDR3 is made up of 14 amino acids.

This chain joins TRBV7-9 and TRBJ2-3, with 7 bases aligning to TRBD2. CDR3 length equals 14 residues. V was clipped by 7 bases and J by 3 bases; unmatched bases: 7. The germline V gene encodes CDR1 SEHNR and CDR2 FQNEAQ (reference sequence). This CDR3 reads CASTLRGDTDTQYF. Here the CDR3 DNA reads TGTGCCAGCACCCTCCGGGGGGATACAGATACGCAGTATTTT.

V gene TRBV27 combines with J gene TRBJ1-1; D is uncertain. With 5 bases removed from V and 0 bases from J, the gap between germline ends came to 7 bases. The length of the CDR3 is 13 residues. Germline V CDR1 and CDR2: MNHEY, SMNVEV (reference sequence). CDR3 nucleotides: TGTGCCAGCAGTCCATACATGAACACTGAAGCTTTCTTT. Encoded protein: CASSPYMNTEAFF.

The J gene is TRBJ2-2, the V gene TRBV7-9, with unresolved D. CDR1 is SEHNR and CDR2 is FQNEAQ in the germline V gene (reference sequence). The CDR3 sequence is 13 residues long. V was trimmed by 0 bases and J by 6 bases, leaving 5 bases between them. CDR3 DNA sequence: TGTGCCAGCAGCTTAGCGATGGCCGGGGAGCTGTTTTTT. Translated: CASSLAMAGELFF.

The chain combines TRBV4-1 with TRBJ1-6; weak D call: TRBD1 (5 bases). Germline-derived CDR1 and CDR2 are MGHRA and YSYEKL. CDR3 length: 14 residues. The germline V and J ends were trimmed by 0 bases and 10 bases, with 10 bases remaining between them. CDR3 sequence reads: CASSQDRVESPLHF. CDR3 nucleotide sequence: TGCGCCAGCAGCCAAGACAGGGTGGAGTCACCCCTCCACTTT.

V and J are TRBV27 and TRBJ1-5, with 8 bases identical to TRBD1. The CDR3 is 15 amino acids. Germline trimming cut 5 bases from V and 4 bases from J; bases unmatched to any gene: 7. In germline, CDR1 is MNHEY, CDR2 SMNVEV (reference sequence). The CDR3 reads CASSRTGLWNQPQHF. CDR3 sequence (DNA): TGTGCCAGCAGTCGGACAGGGTTGTGGAATCAGCCCCAGCATTTT.

This clone has just a few counts. J is TRBJ1-2 and V is TRBV29-1; D unresolved. This CDR3 has 15 amino acids. CDR1 is SQVTM, CDR2 ANQGSEA, per germline. Trimming cost V 2 bases and J 1 base, with 14 bases left between them. As DNA, the CDR3 is TGCAGCGTTGAACGGAGAAAAGGTGTTAACTATGGCTACACCTTC. Encoded protein: CSVERRKGVNYGYTF.

This sequence joins TRBV4-1 and TRBJ2-7, with D possibly matching TRBD1 (6 bases). V was shortened by 0 bases and J by 0 bases, with 9 bases between the two germline ends. The CDR3 sequence is 15 residues long. Germline V gives CDR1 MGHRA, CDR2 YSYEKL. CDR3 sequence: CASSQDIGGSYEQYF. The DNA for the CDR3 is TGCGCCAGCAGCCAAGATATAGGGGGCTCCTACGAGCAGTACTTC.

V usage is TRBV7-8 and J usage is TRBJ2-5, with a tentative D call TRBD2 (5 bases). Germline V gene data show CDR1 as SGHVS and CDR2 as FQNEAQ. This CDR3 contains 14 residues. Trimming cost V 1 base and J 7 bases, with 13 bases left between them. CDR3 in DNA: TGTGCCAGCAGCTTAGTTCTGGACTCGGGGACCCAGTACTTC. Protein: CASSLVLDSGTQYF.

The chain carries TRBV4-3 and TRBJ1-1; the D is unclear. V lost 0 bases and J 0 bases, leaving 5 bases between the germline ends. Germline lookup yields CDR1 LGHNA and CDR2 YSLEER. The CDR3 is 14 residues long. This CDR3 is CASSQDRLNTEAFF. CDR3 DNA: TGCGCCAGCAGCCAAGACAGGCTGAACACTGAAGCTTTCTTT.

The genes are TRBV9 and TRBJ1-5; D not certain. The length of the CDR3 is 14 residues. V was shortened by 0 bases and J by 6 bases, with 10 bases between the two germline ends. CDR1 is SGDLS, CDR2 YYNGEE, per germline. CDR3: CASSVGVSGQPQHF. The CDR3 region has the DNA TGTGCCAGCAGCGTAGGTGTGTCGGGTCAGCCCCAGCATTTT.

The chain has TRBV7-3 and TRBJ2-7; no reliable D call. Between the trimmed V and J ends, which lost 4 bases and 3 bases, there was a span of 19 bases. The CDR3 covers 16 residues. The germline V gene encodes CDR1 SGHTA and CDR2 FQGTGA. The CDR3 here is CASSSNPGPPYYEQYF. The CDR3 DNA reads TGTGCCAGCAGCTCTAATCCGGGCCCACCCTACTACGAGCAGTACTTC.

A single count supports this clone. This sequence joins TRBV6-6 and TRBJ2-7, with D perhaps matching TRBD2 (5 bases). The germline gives CDR1 MNHNY, CDR2 SVGAGI (reference sequence). The V end lost 7 bases, the J end lost 3 bases, and 16 bases lay between the germline ends. The CDR3 has 14 residues. The CDR3 sequence is CASTEKGRDYEQYF. The CDR3 DNA is TGTGCCAGCACCGAAAAAGGACGGGACTACGAGCAGTACTTC.

DNA of the CDR3: TGCAGCGTTGTAGGGCAGAAGAATGAGCAGTTCTTC. This encodes CSVVGQKNEQFF. The chain is built from TRBV29-1 and TRBJ2-1; D ambiguous. V lost 4 bases and J lost 7, with 11 bases in between. Germline V lookup: CDR1 SQVTM, CDR2 ANQGSEA. The CDR3 spans 12 residues.

The J gene is TRBJ1-2, the V gene TRBV30; D call uncertain. CDR3 length: 13 residues. Germline V gene data show CDR1 as GTSNPN and CDR2 as SVGIG (reference sequence). Trimming took 0 bases from V and 7 from J, leaving 12 bases between them. The CDR3 protein is CAWSVLDGLGYTF. In DNA form, the CDR3 reads TGTGCCTGGAGTGTACTCGACGGCCTTGGCTACACCTTC.

The chain recombines TRBV7-9 with TRBJ2-7; unclear D gene. Germline V CDR1 and CDR2: SEHNR, FQNEAQ (reference sequence). The CDR3 loop spans 12 amino acids. Trimming stripped 5 bases from V and 2 bases from J, with 7 bases between. The CDR3 bases are TGTGCCAGCAGCACGATGACCTACGAGCAGTACTTC. It yields the protein CASSTMTYEQYF.

This chain uses TRBV29-1 with TRBJ2-4; 7 nucleotides match TRBD1. The ends lost 7 bases at V and 0 bases at J; junction bases unmatched: 12. CDR1 and CDR2 (germline): SQVTM, ANQGSEA. CDR3 size: 16 residues. DNA of the CDR3: TGCAGCGATCGAGGCGACAGGGACCAAGCCAAAAACATTCAGTACTTC. This codes for CSDRGDRDQAKNIQYF.

This chain connects TRBV29-1 to TRBJ1-1; D call uncertain. Per germline, CDR1 SQVTM and CDR2 ANQGSEA. V shed 4 bases and J shed 5 bases, with 14 bases lying between them. CDR3 length: 13 residues. Written as DNA, the CDR3 is TGCAGCGTTGGCCTTTTCGGGGAAACTGAAGCTTTCTTT. Its protein product is CSVGLFGETEAFF.